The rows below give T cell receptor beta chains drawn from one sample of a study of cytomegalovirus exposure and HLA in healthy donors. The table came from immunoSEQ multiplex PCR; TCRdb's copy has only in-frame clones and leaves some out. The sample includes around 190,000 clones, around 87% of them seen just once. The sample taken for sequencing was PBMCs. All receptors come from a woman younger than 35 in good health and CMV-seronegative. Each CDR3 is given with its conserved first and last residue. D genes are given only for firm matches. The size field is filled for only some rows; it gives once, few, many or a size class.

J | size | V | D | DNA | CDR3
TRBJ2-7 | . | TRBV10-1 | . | TGCGCCAGCAGTGAGCCGATACAGGTCCTCTCCTACGAGCAGTACTTC | CASSEPIQVLSYEQYF
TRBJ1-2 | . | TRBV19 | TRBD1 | TGTGCCAGTAGTCCCTCATCCGGGACAGGGGTTAACTATGGCTACACCTTC | CASSPSSGTGVNYGYTF
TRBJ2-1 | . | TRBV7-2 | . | TGTGCCAGCAGCAGGTCCCCGCGGGAGAAGGGGGACAATGAGCAGTTCTTC | CASSRSPREKGDNEQFF
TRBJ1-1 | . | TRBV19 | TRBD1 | TGTGCCAGTAGGCGGACAGGGGGCAGCTCGACTGAAGCTTTCTTT | CASRRTGGSSTEAFF
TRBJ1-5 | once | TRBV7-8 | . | TGTGCCAGCAGCTTACGGGTCTCCCATGGTAATCAGCCCCAGCATTTT | CASSLRVSHGNQPQHF
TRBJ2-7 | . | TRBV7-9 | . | TGTTCCAGCAGCCCCCTCGGCGGGATGGTGTCCTACGAGCAGTACTTC | CSSSPLGGMVSYEQYF
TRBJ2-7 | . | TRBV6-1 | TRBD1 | TGTGCCAGCACTCCGGGACAGTACTCCTACGAGCAGTACTTC | CASTPGQYSYEQYF
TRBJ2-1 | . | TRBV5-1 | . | TGCGCCAGCAGCGCACCAGCTAGGAACAATGAGCAGTTCTTC | CASSAPARNNEQFF
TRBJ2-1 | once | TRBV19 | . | TGTGCCAGTAGTACTTTGGCACATACCGAGCAGTTCTTC | CASSTLAHTEQFF
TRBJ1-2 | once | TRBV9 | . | TGTGCCAGCAGCTTAACAGGGTCCTATGGCTACACCTTC | CASSLTGSYGYTF
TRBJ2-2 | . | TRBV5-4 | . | TGTGCCAGCAGCTTGGCTTCTAGCAGAAACACCGGGGAGCTGTTTTTT | CASSLASSRNTGELFF
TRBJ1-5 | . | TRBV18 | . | TGTGCCAGCTCACCTCAGGGTCATCAGCCCCAGCATTTT | CASSPQGHQPQHF
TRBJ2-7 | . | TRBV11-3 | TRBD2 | TGTGCCAGCAGCTACCGGGAGGCCACCGAATACGAGCAGTACTTC | CASSYREATEYEQYF
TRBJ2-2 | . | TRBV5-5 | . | TGTGCCAGCAGCCCTTTAGTAGGAGTCAACACCGGGGAGCTGTTTTTT | CASSPLVGVNTGELFF
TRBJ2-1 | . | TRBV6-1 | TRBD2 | TGTGCCAGCCAGAGTAGCGGGGCGGACTACAATGAGCAGTTCTTC | CASQSSGADYNEQFF
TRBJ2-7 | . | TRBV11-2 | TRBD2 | TGTGCCAGCAGCTTAGGGCGGGAGGGGAGGGAGCAGTACTTC | CASSLGREGREQYF
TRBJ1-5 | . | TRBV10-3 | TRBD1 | TGTGCCATCAGTGTGACAGGGGGGGATCAGCCCCAGCATTTT | CAISVTGGDQPQHF
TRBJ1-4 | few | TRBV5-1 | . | TGCGCCAGCAGCCCGCAAGGGGTGGAGAATGAAAAACTGTTTTTT | CASSPQGVENEKLFF
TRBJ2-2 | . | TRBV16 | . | TGTGCCAGCAGCCCCCTGGGGGGGAACACCGGGGAGCTGTTTTTT | CASSPLGGNTGELFF
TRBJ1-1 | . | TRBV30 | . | TGTGCCTGGAGGGCGAGGTACGCGAACACTGAAGCTTTCTTT | CAWRARYANTEAFF
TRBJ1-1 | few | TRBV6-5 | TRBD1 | TGTGCCAGCTCACAGGGGGCTAAAACTGAAGCTTTCTTT | CASSQGAKTEAFF
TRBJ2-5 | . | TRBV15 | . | TGTGCCACCAGCACAAGGACAGAACAAGAGACCCAGTACTTC | CATSTRTEQETQYF
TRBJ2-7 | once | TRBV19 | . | TGTGCCAGTAGTATGACAGGCGGCTACGAGCAGTACTTC | CASSMTGGYEQYF
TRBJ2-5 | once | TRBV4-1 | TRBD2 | TGCGCCAGCAGCCAAGGGGTCCTAGCGGGAGGAGAGACCCAGTACTTC | CASSQGVLAGGETQYF
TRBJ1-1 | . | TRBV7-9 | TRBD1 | TGTGCCAGCAGTTTGGGACAGGGGAAGGCTGAAGCTTTCTTT | CASSLGQGKAEAFF
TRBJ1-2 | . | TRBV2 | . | TGTGCCAGCAGTGAAAGTGGGACACAGAGGGGCTACACCTTC | CASSESGTQRGYTF
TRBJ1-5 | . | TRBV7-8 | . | TGTGCCAGCAGCCCAAAGCGGCAGGGGAATCAGCCCCAGCATTTT | CASSPKRQGNQPQHF
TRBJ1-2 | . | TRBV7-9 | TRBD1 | TGTGCCAGCAGCGACCGGGACAGGGGTTTATTCGGCTACACCTTC | CASSDRDRGLFGYTF
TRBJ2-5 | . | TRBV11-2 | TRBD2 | TGTGCCAGCAGCTTTGCGGGAGAGGAGACCCAGTACTTC | CASSFAGEETQYF
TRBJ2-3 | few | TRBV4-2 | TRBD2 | TGTGCCAGCAGCCAAGATCGAGCTAGCGGGAGCACAGATACGCAGTATTTT | CASSQDRASGSTDTQYF
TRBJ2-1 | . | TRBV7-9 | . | TGTGCCAGCAGCCGCGGCATAGGATCCTACAATGAGCAGTTCTTC | CASSRGIGSYNEQFF
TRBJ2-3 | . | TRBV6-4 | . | TGTGCCAGCAGCCATAGCCCCGCGGATACGCAGTATTTT | CASSHSPADTQYF
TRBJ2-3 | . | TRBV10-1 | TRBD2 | TGCGCCAGCAGTGAGTGGGGGGGAGATACGCAGTATTTT | CASSEWGGDTQYF
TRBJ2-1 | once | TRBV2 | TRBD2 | TGTGCCAGCAGACTCGGACTAGCGCGGACAGCTAATGAGCAGTTCTTC | CASRLGLARTANEQFF
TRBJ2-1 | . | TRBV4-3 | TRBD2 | TGCGCCAGCAGCCAAGAAGTTAGCGGGAGGGTTCACAATGAGCAGTTCTTC | CASSQEVSGRVHNEQFF
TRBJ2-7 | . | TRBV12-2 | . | TGTGCAAGTCGCTTGACCAGGGGGCCCGAAGGCTCCTACGAGCAGTACTTC | CASRLTRGPEGSYEQYF
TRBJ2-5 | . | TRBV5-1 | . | TGCGCCAGCAGCTTGGATCGGGGTGGCGAGACCCAGTACTTC | CASSLDRGGETQYF
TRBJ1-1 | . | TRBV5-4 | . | TGTGCCAGCAGCTTCGGAGGGGTCAACACTGAAGCTTTCTTT | CASSFGGVNTEAFF
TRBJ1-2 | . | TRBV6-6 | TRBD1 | TGTGCCAGCAGTTACTCGCCTGGGGACAGGGATGGCTACACCTTC | CASSYSPGDRDGYTF
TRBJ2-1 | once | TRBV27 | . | TGTGCCAGCAGTTTAATGGGGGGAATCAACAATGAGCAGTTCTTC | CASSLMGGINNEQFF
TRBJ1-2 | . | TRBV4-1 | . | TGCGCCAGCAGCCAAGTGGAAGCCCGGGGGAATACCTATGGCTACACCTTC | CASSQVEARGNTYGYTF
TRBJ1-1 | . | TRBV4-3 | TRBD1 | TGCGCCAGCAGCCAAGGACAGGGGATGAACACTGAAGCTTTCTTT | CASSQGQGMNTEAFF
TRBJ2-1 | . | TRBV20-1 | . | TGCAGTGCTAGAGCCGAGAATGAGCAGTTCTTC | CSARAENEQFF
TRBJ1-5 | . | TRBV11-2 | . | TGTGCCAGCAGCAGGACATTGAACCAGCCCCAGCATTTT | CASSRTLNQPQHF
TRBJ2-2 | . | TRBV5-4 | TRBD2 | TGTGCCAGCAGCGATTTTAGAGCGGGGCGCGCCGGGGAGCTGTTTTTT | CASSDFRAGRAGELFF
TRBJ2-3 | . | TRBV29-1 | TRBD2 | TGCAGCGTGCGGGGGGGCCTGGCGACAGATACGCAGTATTTT | CSVRGGLATDTQYF
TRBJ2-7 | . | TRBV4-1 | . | TGCGCCGGTCCGGGACTTTCCCTCTCCTACGAGCAGTACTTC | CAGPGLSLSYEQYF